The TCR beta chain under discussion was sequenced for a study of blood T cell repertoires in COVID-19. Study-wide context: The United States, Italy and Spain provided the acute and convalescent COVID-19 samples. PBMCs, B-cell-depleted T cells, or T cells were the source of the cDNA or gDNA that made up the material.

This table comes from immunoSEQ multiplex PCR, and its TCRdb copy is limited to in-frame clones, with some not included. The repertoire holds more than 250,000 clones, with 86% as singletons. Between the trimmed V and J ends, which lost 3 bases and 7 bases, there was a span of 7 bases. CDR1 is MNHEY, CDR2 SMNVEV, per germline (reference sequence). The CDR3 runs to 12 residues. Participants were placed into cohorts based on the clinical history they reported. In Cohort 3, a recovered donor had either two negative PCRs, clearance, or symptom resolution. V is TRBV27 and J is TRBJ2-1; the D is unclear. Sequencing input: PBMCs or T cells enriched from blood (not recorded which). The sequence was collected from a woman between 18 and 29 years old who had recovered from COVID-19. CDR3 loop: CASSFNANEQFF. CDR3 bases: TGTGCCAGCAGTTTTAATGCGAATGAGCAGTTCTTC.